A single sample gave rise to the 19 T cell receptor beta chains below, sequenced in a study of vaccination and CD4 T cells after COVID-19. Regarding treatment: approximately 9-day PBMC culture with coronavirus spike peptide pools or control peptides (ViraFEST assay). The antigens these receptors bind are not known. The assay that was used to sequence DNA from cultured CD4+ T cells was the Oncomine TCR Beta short-read assay. TCRdb re-analysed the PCR reads in MiXCR, keeping a single row per CDR3 protein. The data hold 24,000 or so distinct CDR3 sequences, with roughly 45% observed a single time. The sequenced sample consisted of CD4+ T cells from blood, cultured in vitro. The receptors were sampled from a human donor who had recovered from COVID-19.

The chain joins TRBV6-5 to TRBJ1-6; D is undetermined. CDR3 size: 15 residues. Trimming left V 2 bases short and J 5 bases short, with 10 bases between. Germline V lookup: CDR1 MNHEY, CDR2 SVGAGI. The CDR3 here is CASSYGSLDNSPLHF. Written as DNA, the CDR3 is TGTGCCAGCAGTTACGGCAGCCTTGATAATTCACCCCTCCACTTT.

J is TRBJ2-5 and V is TRBV5-4; D is tentatively TRBD1 or TRBD2 (5 bases each). Trimming cost V 4 bases and J 0 bases, with 16 bases left between them. CDR1 SGHNT and CDR2 YYREEE come from the germline V gene (reference sequence). There are 16 residues in the CDR3. The CDR3 region is CASSLSPGAYQETQYF. The DNA for the CDR3 is TGTGCCAGCAGCCTTTCCCCCGGGGCCTACCAAGAGACCCAGTACTTC.

The chain combines TRBV28 with TRBJ2-5; D unclear. Germline CDR1 MDHEN, CDR2 SYDVKM. The V end was cut by 2 bases, the J end by 5 bases, with 12 bases between. The CDR3 is made up of 14 amino acids. Here the CDR3 reads CASSLGPVSETQYF. Written as DNA, the CDR3 is TGTGCCAGCAGTTTAGGTCCGGTCTCGGAGACCCAGTACTTC.

This chain joins TRBV6-1 and TRBJ2-3; D is uncertain. Germline V gene sequence: CDR1 MNHNS, CDR2 SASEGT. V was cut by 0 bases and J by 4 bases, with 8 bases left in between. The CDR3 runs 14 residues. CDR3 loop: CASSEAHKPDTQYF. DNA of the CDR3: TGTGCCAGCAGTGAAGCGCATAAACCAGATACGCAGTATTTT.

The chain couples TRBV20-1 to TRBJ2-3; D is unresolved. V was cut by 2 bases and J by 4 bases, with 4 bases left in between. This CDR3 spans 11 amino acids. Per the germline V gene, CDR1 is DFQATT and CDR2 is SNEGSKA (reference sequence). The CDR3 coding sequence is TGCAGTGCTAGATACGCAGATACGCAGTATTTT. Protein product: CSARYADTQYF.

This clonotype occurred a few times. The chain carries TRBV28 and TRBJ1-3, with D possibly matching TRBD1 (6 bases). This CDR3 region has 17 residues. V was cut by 6 bases and J by 2 bases, with 20 bases left in between. Germline CDR1 MDHEN, CDR2 SYDVKM. CDR3: CASSKPGQPHAGNTIYF. The CDR3 DNA follows: TGTGCCAGCAGCAAGCCCGGACAGCCCCACGCTGGAAACACCATATATTTT.

The sample holds a few counts of this clonotype. The V call is TRBV6-2 or TRBV6-3, the J call TRBJ1-5, with 10 bases lining up with TRBD1. With V trimmed by 3 bases and J by 7 bases, 15 bases remained unmatched. CDR1 MNHEY and CDR2 SVGEGT come from the germline V gene. The CDR3 is made up of 18 amino acids. CDR3 sequence: CASSYFRETGGVRQPQHF. In DNA, the CDR3 is TGTGCCAGCAGTTATTTTCGTGAGACAGGGGGCGTCCGGCAGCCCCAGCATTTT.

This clonotype was counted between two and nine times. J is TRBJ1-5 and V is TRBV6-2 or TRBV6-3; D remains ambiguous. The CDR3 is made up of 13 amino acids. V was cut by 5 bases and J by 3 bases, with 8 bases left in between. Germline CDR1 is MNHEY and CDR2 is SVGEGT. CDR3 sequence: CASSARVNQPQHF. The CDR3 DNA reads as TGTGCCAGCAGTGCTCGGGTCAATCAGCCCCAGCATTTT.

V is TRBV25-1 and J is TRBJ1-3; D is undetermined. The CDR3 is 13 amino acids. In germline, CDR1 is MGHDK, CDR2 SYGVNS. Trimming pared 4 bases from V and 1 base from J, leaving 5 bases between. The CDR3 DNA reads TGTGCCAGCAGTGCCCGATCTGGAAACACCATATATTTT. It translates to CASSARSGNTIYF.

This clonotype was counted only a few times. The chain joins TRBV19 to TRBJ1-5; D is unclear. V lost 10 bases, J lost 4 bases, and 11 bases lay in between. Germline CDR1 reads LNHDA; CDR2 reads SQIVND (reference sequence). The CDR3 is made up of 12 amino acids. CDR3 bases: TGTGCCACCCTAGGGCCAAATCAGCCCCAGCATTTT. It translates to CATLGPNQPQHF. The variable domain in full, completed from reference TRBV19 and TRBJ1-5, reads DGGITQSPKYLFRKEGQNVTLSCEQNLNHDAMYWYRQDPGQGLRLIYYSQIVNDFQKGDIAEGYSVSREKKESFPLTVTSAQKNPTAFYLCATLGPNQPQHFGDGTRLSIL.

This chain links TRBV28 with TRBJ1-6; maybe TRBD1 (6 bases). The CDR3 runs 15 residues. Germline assignment: CDR1 MDHEN and CDR2 SYDVKM. Between the trimmed V and J ends, which lost 1 base and 8 bases, there was a span of 12 bases. The CDR3 loop reads CASSLYGGGDSPLHF. The CDR3 nucleotides are TGTGCCAGCAGTTTATACGGCGGGGGCGATTCACCCCTCCACTTT.

V usage is TRBV12-3 or TRBV12-4 and J usage is TRBJ1-5; D gene ambiguous. With 5 bases removed from V and 3 bases from J, the gap between germline ends came to 11 bases. The CDR3 spans 14 residues. The CDR3 is CASSLGLDNQPQHF. The CDR3 DNA reads as TGTGCCAGCAGTCTAGGGCTCGACAATCAGCCCCAGCATTTT.

The chain employs TRBV5-1 and TRBJ2-5; D remains ambiguous. The CDR3 spans 15 residues. V was trimmed by 0 bases and J by 2 bases, leaving 11 bases between them. Germline CDR1 and CDR2: SGHRS and YFSETQ. The CDR3 protein is CASSLAKGPQETQYF. The CDR3 DNA sequence: TGCGCCAGCAGCTTGGCCAAAGGACCGCAAGAGACCCAGTACTTC. Variable domain in full (rest from reference TRBV5-1 and TRBJ2-5): KAGVTQTPRYLIKTRGQQVTLSCSPISGHRSVSWYQQTPGQGLQFLFEYFSETQRNKGNFPGRFSGRQFSNSRSEMNVSTLELGDSALYLCASSLAKGPQETQYFGPGTRLLVL.

J is TRBJ1-2 and V is TRBV6-4, with 10 bases matching TRBD1. There are 20 residues in the CDR3. The germline gives CDR1 MRHNA, CDR2 SNTAGT. Trimming removed 6 bases from V and 0 bases from J; junction bases left unmatched: 19. For the CDR3, the DNA is TGTGCCAGCAGGACAGGGGGCGATGGGGGCGCCTACGCAGCTAACTATGGCTACACCTTC. As protein: CASRTGGDGGAYAANYGYTF.

The V and J genes are TRBV19 and TRBJ2-1; 7 nucleotides match TRBD1. J gave up 0 bases and V 7 bases, and 3 bases lay outside the gene matches. The CDR3 totals 14 residues. CDR1 LNHDA and CDR2 SQIVND come from the germline V gene (reference sequence). The CDR3 loop is CASKDRTSYNEQFF. For the CDR3, the DNA is TGTGCCAGTAAGGACAGGACCTCCTACAATGAGCAGTTCTTC.

This chain connects TRBV2 to TRBJ2-2; no reliable D call. The CDR3 has 14 residues. V was trimmed by 3 bases and J by 5 bases, leaving 10 bases between them. CDR1 and CDR2 (germline): SNHLY, FYNNEI. CDR3 nucleotides: TGTGCCAGCAGTGACAGACTGACAACCGGGGAGCTGTTTTTT. Residues: CASSDRLTTGELFF.

V and J are TRBV7-9 and TRBJ2-1; possibly TRBD2 for D (5 bases). The CDR3 length is 12 residues. Germline CDR1 reads SEHNR; CDR2 reads FQNEAQ (reference sequence). Deletions cut 5 bases from V and 14 bases from J, with 16 bases between. The CDR3 nucleotides read TGTGCCAGCAGCCCCTTCCGGGGTGGGGAGTTCTTC. It yields the protein CASSPFRGGEFF.

The chain joins TRBV10-2 to TRBJ2-7; D might be TRBD1 or TRBD2, each matching 5 bases. Germline values: CDR1 WSHSY, CDR2 SAAADI. The CDR3 loop spans 15 amino acids. Trimming pared 3 bases from V and 2 bases from J, leaving 14 bases between. This chain's CDR3 is CASSDLGRITYEQYF. For the CDR3, the DNA is TGCGCCAGCAGTGATTTGGGACGGATTACCTACGAGCAGTACTTC.

This clonotype occurred a few times. CDR3 bases: TGTGCCAGCAGCTTACAGGGGGCAGGCAATCAGCCCCAGCATTTT. Translating it yields CASSLQGAGNQPQHF. V gene TRBV7-8 combines with J gene TRBJ1-5; 8 positions agree with TRBD1. The length of the CDR3 is 15 residues. Trimming cost V 2 bases and J 2 bases; bases outside gene matches: 2. From germline, CDR1 is SGHVS and CDR2 FQNEAQ.